Listed below are T cell receptor beta chains from one sample, sequenced in a study of shared clonotypes between healthy human individuals. Assay used: immunoSEQ multiplex PCR; TCRdb lists only in-frame clones, some missing. Counted here are about 2 million clones, approximately 94% occurring once; the ten biggest clones make up 0.85% to 1.2%. Sequenced material: naive CD8+ T cells sorted from blood. These receptors were collected from a man between 18 and 35 years old in good health. The CDR3 runs from the conserved cysteine through the conserved F or W. Fields, in order: clone size, D gene, V gene, J gene, CDR3 protein, CDR3 DNA. A D gene is named only where the DNA matches it firmly. Clone sizes are given selectively: once, few, many, or a class where the clone is expanded.

.	TRBD2	TRBV10-2	TRBJ2-5	CASSEIGSGGETQYF	TGCGCCAGCAGTGAGATCGGTAGCGGGGGAGAGACCCAGTACTTC
.	TRBD1	TRBV9	TRBJ2-1	CASSVSGTAYNEQFF	TGTGCCAGCAGCGTCTCCGGGACAGCCTACAATGAGCAGTTCTTC
.	TRBD1	TRBV27	TRBJ2-7	CASSPSTGEKGYEQYF	TGTGCCAGCAGTCCGTCGACAGGGGAAAAAGGTTACGAGCAGTACTTC
.	.	TRBV2	TRBJ1-2	CAQQVGTYGYTF	TGTGCGCAGCAAGTAGGGACTTACGGCTACACCTTC
.	.	TRBV5-4	TRBJ1-3	CASSLDLSGNTIYF	TGTGCCAGCAGCCTTGACCTCTCTGGAAACACCATATATTTT
.	TRBD2	TRBV5-6	TRBJ2-1	CASSYGLAGGYHEQFF	TGTGCCAGCAGCTACGGGCTAGCGGGAGGGTACCATGAGCAGTTCTTC
.	.	TRBV13	TRBJ2-2	CASTTYDTGELFF	TGTGCCAGCACCACTTACGACACCGGGGAGCTGTTTTTT
.	.	TRBV30	TRBJ2-1	CAWSLGQAYNEQFF	TGTGCCTGGAGTCTAGGGCAGGCTTACAATGAGCAGTTCTTC
.	.	TRBV19	TRBJ2-7	CASSATEFYEQYF	TGTGCCAGTAGTGCGACAGAATTCTACGAGCAGTACTTC
.	.	TRBV30	TRBJ1-1	CAWGGHQNTEAFF	TGTGCCTGGGGGGGACACCAGAACACTGAAGCTTTCTTT
.	TRBD2	TRBV9	TRBJ2-5	CASSGAGGLQETQYF	TGTGCCAGCAGCGGAGCGGGGGGACTACAAGAGACCCAGTACTTC
.	TRBD1	TRBV7-9	TRBJ2-3	CASSSPGTGADTQYF	TGTGCCAGCAGCTCCCCCGGGACAGGGGCGGATACGCAGTATTTT
.	.	TRBV4-1	TRBJ2-1	CASSQSGVNEQFF	TGCGCCAGCAGCCAAAGTGGAGTAAATGAGCAGTTCTTC
.	.	TRBV28	TRBJ2-5	CASSLVRLAGTKLLTQYF	TGTGCCAGCAGTTTAGTGCGTCTGGCAGGGACGAAATTGTTGACCCAGTACTTC
.	TRBD1	TRBV5-6	TRBJ1-2	CASGPDGQGYGYTF	TGTGCCAGCGGACCGGATGGACAGGGGTATGGCTACACCTTC
.	.	TRBV4-1	TRBJ2-4	CASSHLAKNIQYF	TGCGCCAGCAGCCACCTAGCCAAAAACATTCAGTACTTC
.	.	TRBV7-2	TRBJ2-5	CASSFIAFSETQYF	TGTGCCAGCAGCTTCATAGCGTTTTCAGAGACCCAGTACTTC
once	.	TRBV5-6	TRBJ1-1	CASSPFIGGNTEAFF	TGTGCCAGCAGCCCCTTTATCGGGGGGAACACTGAAGCTTTCTTT
.	.	TRBV9	TRBJ2-7	CASSTTEGIEQYF	TGTGCCAGCAGCACTACCGAGGGTATCGAGCAGTACTTC
.	.	TRBV27	TRBJ2-2	CASSATGAGELFF	TGTGCCAGCAGTGCGACGGGGGCCGGGGAGCTGTTTTTT
.	TRBD1	TRBV27	TRBJ2-3	CASSLPGQGADTQYF	TGTGCCAGCAGTCTTCCGGGACAGGGTGCAGATACGCAGTATTTT
.	TRBD2	TRBV6-5	TRBJ2-7	CASSYSGGSSFEQYF	TGTGCCAGCAGTTACTCAGGCGGGAGCTCGTTCGAGCAGTACTTC
.	.	TRBV30	TRBJ1-2	CAWSLGNYGYTF	TGTGCCTGGAGTCTAGGGAACTATGGCTACACCTTC
.	TRBD2	TRBV29-1	TRBJ2-2	CSVEAGVTGELFF	TGCAGCGTTGAGGCGGGGGTCACCGGGGAGCTGTTTTTT
.	TRBD1	TRBV27	TRBJ1-1	CASSLGTGMNTEAFF	TGTGCCAGCAGTTTGGGGACAGGGATGAACACTGAAGCTTTCTTT
.	.	TRBV19	TRBJ2-2	CASRHDLSGELFF	TGTGCCAGTAGGCATGACCTCAGCGGGGAGCTGTTTTTT
.	TRBD1	TRBV7-2	TRBJ1-3	CASSWGLTGNLPGNTIYF	TGTGCCAGCAGCTGGGGGCTGACAGGGAATCTACCTGGAAACACCATATATTTT
.	TRBD1	TRBV7-8	TRBJ1-5	CASSSPEGADWPQHF	TGTGCCAGCAGCTCCCCTGAGGGGGCGGATTGGCCCCAGCATTTT
once	TRBD1	TRBV9	TRBJ2-2	CASSVEWTGVTGELFF	TGTGCCAGCAGCGTAGAGTGGACAGGGGTTACCGGGGAGCTGTTTTTT